This TCR gamma chain was obtained from a study of Vδ1+ human thymocytes. Between roughly 97% and 99.6% of sorted thymocytes were Vdelta1+. Germline-derived CDR1 and CDR2 are EGSNGY and YDSYNSKV. The CDR3 spans 15 residues. Trimming removed 1 base from V and 0 bases from J; junction bases left unmatched: 2. Worth noting for this clone: Its antigen is as yet unknown.

The template was reverse-transcribed extracted RNA. The CDR3 regions were amplified by multiplex PCR from V-gene primers to a constant-region primer. TCRdb made new clone calls on the multiplex PCR reads using CATT. The data hold 9,000 to 13,000 gamma-chain clones, with around 40% observed a single time. Study findings and constraints: Despite high sort purity, roughly 18% of thymic T cell receptor delta sequences were Vdelta2. Highly polyclonal TRG and TRD repertoires with Gaussian CDR3 length distributions appeared in thymus.

This TCR derives from a boy younger than two who had congenital heart surgery. This sequence joins TRGV2 and TRGJP2. Sequencing was performed on Vdelta1+ gamma-delta thymocytes from the thymus. Subset noted: FACS-sorted CD3+ TCRalphabeta- TCRVdelta1+ TCRVdelta2- thymocytes. Here the CDR3 DNA reads TGTGCCACCTGGGACGGAGATAGTAGTGATTGGATCAAGACGTTT. It is translated as CATWDGDSSDWIKTF.